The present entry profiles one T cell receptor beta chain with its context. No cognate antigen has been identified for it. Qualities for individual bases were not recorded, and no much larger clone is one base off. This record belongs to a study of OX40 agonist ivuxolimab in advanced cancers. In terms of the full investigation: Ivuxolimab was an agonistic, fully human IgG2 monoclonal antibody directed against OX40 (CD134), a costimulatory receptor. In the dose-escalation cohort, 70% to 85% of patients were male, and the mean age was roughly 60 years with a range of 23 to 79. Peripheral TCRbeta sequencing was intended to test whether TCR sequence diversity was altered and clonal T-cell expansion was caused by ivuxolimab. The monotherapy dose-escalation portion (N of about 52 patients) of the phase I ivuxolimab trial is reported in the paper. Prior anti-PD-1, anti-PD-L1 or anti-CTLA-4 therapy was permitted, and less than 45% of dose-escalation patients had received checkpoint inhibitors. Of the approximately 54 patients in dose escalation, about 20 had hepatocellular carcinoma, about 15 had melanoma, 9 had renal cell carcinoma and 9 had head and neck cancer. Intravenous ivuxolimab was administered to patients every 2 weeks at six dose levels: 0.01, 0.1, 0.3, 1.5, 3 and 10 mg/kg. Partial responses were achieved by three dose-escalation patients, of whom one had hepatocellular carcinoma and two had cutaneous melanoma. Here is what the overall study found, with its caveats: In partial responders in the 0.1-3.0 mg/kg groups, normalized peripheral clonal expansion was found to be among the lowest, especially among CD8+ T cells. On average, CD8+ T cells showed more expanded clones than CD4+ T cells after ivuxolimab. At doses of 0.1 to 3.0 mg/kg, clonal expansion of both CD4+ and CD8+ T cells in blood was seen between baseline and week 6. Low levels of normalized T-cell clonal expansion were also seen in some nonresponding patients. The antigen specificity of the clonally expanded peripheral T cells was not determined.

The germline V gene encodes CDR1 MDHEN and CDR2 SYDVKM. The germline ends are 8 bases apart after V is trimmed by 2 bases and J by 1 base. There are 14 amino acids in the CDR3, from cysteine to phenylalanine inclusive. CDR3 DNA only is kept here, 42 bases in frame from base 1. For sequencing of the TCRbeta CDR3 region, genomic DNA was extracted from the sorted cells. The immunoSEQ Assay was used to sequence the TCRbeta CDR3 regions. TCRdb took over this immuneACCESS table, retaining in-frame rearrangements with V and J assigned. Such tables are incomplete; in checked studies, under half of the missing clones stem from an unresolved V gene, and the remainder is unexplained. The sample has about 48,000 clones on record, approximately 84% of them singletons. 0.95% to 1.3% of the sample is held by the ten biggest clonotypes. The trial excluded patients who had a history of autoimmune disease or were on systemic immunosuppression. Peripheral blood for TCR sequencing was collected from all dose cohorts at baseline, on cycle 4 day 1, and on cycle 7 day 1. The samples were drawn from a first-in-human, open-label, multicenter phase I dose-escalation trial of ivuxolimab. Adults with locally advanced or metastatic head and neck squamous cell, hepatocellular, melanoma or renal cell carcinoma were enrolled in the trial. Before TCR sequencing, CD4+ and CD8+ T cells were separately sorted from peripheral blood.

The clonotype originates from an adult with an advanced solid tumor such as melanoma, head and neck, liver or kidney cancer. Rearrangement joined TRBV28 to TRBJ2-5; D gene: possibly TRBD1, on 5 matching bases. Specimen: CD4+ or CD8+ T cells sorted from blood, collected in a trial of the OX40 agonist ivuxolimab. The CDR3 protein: CASSLRGTQETQYF. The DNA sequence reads TGTGCCAGCAGTTTAAGGGGAACCCAAGAGACCCAGTACTTC.